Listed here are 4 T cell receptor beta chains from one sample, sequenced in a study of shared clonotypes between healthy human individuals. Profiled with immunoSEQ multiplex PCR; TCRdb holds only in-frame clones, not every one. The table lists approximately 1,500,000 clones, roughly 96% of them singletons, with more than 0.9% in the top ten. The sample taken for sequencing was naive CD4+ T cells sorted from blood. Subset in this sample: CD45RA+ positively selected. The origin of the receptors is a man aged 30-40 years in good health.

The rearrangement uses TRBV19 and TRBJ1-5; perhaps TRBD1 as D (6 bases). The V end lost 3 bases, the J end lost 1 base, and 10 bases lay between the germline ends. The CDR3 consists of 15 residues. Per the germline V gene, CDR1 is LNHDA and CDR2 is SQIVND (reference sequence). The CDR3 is CASSIPGASNQPQHF. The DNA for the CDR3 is TGTGCCAGTAGTATCCCAGGGGCCAGCAATCAGCCCCAGCATTTT.

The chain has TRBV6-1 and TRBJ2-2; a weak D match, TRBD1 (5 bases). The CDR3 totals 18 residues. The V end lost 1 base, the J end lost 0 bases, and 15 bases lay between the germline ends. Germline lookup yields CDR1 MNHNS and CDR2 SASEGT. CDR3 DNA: TGTGCCAGCAGTGAAGGGACAACCCGGTTCGCGAACACCGGGGAGCTGTTTTTT. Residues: CASSEGTTRFANTGELFF.

CDR3 bases: TGTGCCAGCCGAGATAGCGGGACCTACGAGCAGTACTTC. Protein product: CASRDSGTYEQYF. This chain joins TRBV6-5 and TRBJ2-7; the match to TRBD2 covers 8 bases. This CDR3 has 13 residues. V was clipped by 8 bases and J by 2 bases; unmatched bases: 5. Germline V gives CDR1 MNHEY, CDR2 SVGAGI.

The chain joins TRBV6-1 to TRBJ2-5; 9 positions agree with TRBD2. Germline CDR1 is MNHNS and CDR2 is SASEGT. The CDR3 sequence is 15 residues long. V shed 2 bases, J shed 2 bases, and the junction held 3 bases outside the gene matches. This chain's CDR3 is CASSEKTSGQETQYF. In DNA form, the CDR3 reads TGTGCCAGCAGTGAAAAGACTAGCGGACAAGAGACCCAGTACTTC.